This T cell receptor (beta chain) was identified during a study of Ad26.COV2.S vaccination and SARS-CoV-2 variants. Whole-study context: Ad26.COV2.S shots went into the muscle once or twice, 56 days apart. Findings and limits, study-wide: Substantial response breadth was reportedly seen for spike-specific CD8+ and CD4+ T cells after vaccination. Comparable non-spike TCR breadth was observed in vaccine and placebo recipients.

With 4 bases clipped from V and 3 bases from J, the junction kept 9 bases outside the gene matches. Germline lookup yields CDR1 SGHTS and CDR2 YDEGEE. This CDR3 is 16 amino acids long. Worth noting for this clone: As yet, its antigen is unknown.

Treatment denoted: 15 to 20 received Ad26.COV2.S at low or high dose, single or two shots; 5 received placebo; per-sample allocation not given. Collection of the samples took place on day 63 after the first injection of vaccine or placebo. The repertoire was sequenced with immunoSEQ multiplex PCR; TCRdb's copy has only in-frame clones and lacks some. The table lists 400,000 to 450,000 clones, 80% to 95% of them singletons. The source was peripheral blood, collected in a trial of Ad26.COV2.S vaccine versus placebo. This TCR was sampled from a person aged 18-60 years who received the Ad26.COV2.S COVID-19 vaccine or a placebo. The chain has TRBV5-8 and TRBJ2-1; 8 bases are shared with TRBD1. The CDR3, as DNA: TGTGCCAGCAGCCCACGGACAGGGCCATACTACAATGAGCAGTTCTTC. It specifies CASSPRTGPYYNEQFF.